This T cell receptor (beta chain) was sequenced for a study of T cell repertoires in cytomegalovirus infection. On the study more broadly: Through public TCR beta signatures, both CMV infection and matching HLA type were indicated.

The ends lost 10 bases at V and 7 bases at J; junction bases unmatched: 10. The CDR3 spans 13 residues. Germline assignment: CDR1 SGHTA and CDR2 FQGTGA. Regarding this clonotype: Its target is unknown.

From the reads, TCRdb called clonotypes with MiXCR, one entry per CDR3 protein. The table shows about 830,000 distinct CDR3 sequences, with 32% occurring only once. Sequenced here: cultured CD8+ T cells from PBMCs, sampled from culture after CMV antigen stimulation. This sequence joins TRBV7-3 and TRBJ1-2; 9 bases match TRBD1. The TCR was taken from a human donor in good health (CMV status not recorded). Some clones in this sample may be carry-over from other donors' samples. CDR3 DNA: TGTGCCACCCCACGGACAGGGGTTCCTGGCTACACCTTC. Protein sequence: CATPRTGVPGYTF.